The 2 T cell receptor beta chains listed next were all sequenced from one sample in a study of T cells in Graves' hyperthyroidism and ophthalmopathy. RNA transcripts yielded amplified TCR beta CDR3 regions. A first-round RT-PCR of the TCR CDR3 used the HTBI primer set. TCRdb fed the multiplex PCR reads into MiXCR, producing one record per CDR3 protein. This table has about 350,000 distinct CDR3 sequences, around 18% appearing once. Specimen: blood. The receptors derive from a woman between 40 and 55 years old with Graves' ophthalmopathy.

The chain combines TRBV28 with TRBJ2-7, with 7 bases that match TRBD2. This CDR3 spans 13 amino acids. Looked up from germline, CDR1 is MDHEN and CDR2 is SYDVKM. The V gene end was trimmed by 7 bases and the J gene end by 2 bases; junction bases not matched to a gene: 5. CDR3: CASILREPYEQYF. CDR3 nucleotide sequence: TGTGCCAGCATCCTGCGGGAGCCCTACGAGCAGTACTTC.

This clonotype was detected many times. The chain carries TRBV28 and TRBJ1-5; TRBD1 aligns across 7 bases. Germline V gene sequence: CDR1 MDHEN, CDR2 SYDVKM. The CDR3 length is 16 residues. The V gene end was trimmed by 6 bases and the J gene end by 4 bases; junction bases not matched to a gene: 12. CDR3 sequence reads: CASRGDIDRENQPQHF. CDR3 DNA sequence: TGTGCCAGCAGGGGCGACATCGACAGGGAAAATCAGCCCCAGCATTTT.